This T cell receptor (beta chain) was retrieved from a study of technical replicates of blood from a few donors. Method: immunoSEQ multiplex PCR; TCRdb's copy keeps in-frame clones and lacks some. The table has approximately 82,000 clones, over 95% seen once. The CDR3 runs 17 residues. Trimming removed 2 bases from V and 4 bases from J; junction bases left unmatched: 11. Germline V CDR1 and CDR2: SGHDT, YYEEEE. Sequenced sample: T cells isolated from PBMCs. This rearrangement joins TRBV5-6 to TRBJ2-3, with 9 bases matching TRBD2. This receptor was obtained from a human donor in good health. CDR3 residues: CASSFRLSGRQADTQYF. The CDR3 DNA reads TGTGCCAGCAGCTTCCGCCTAAGCGGGAGGCAGGCAGATACGCAGTATTTT.